The present T cell receptor beta chain was sequenced within a study of T cell repertoires and HLA-DP antigens. Notes on the study in general: Naive and memory CD4+ cells were analysed together, not apart.

For this clone: As yet, its antigen is unknown.

Germline loops: CDR1 MNHEY, CDR2 SMNVEV (reference sequence). Trimming took off 0 bases at V and 7 bases at J, with 13 bases between the two ends. This CDR3 spans 16 amino acids. This table comes from immunoSEQ multiplex PCR, and its TCRdb copy is limited to in-frame clones, with some not included. This table has tens of thousands of clones, about four fifths appearing once. The TCR was taken from a man between 60 and 70 years old in good health and CMV-seronegative. The chain has TRBV27 and TRBJ1-6, with D uncertain. The sample comprised CD4+ T cells from PBMCs. CDR3 DNA: TGTGCCAGCAGTTTATCGAGTTACGGGAACAATTCACCCCTCCACTTT. Residues: CASSLSSYGNNSPLHF.